This T cell receptor beta chain was sequenced in a study of Ad26.COV2.S vaccination and SARS-CoV-2 variants (dated by TCRdb to the early 2020s). About the study as a whole: TCRbeta repertoire sequencing was used to assess the specificity and breadth of SARS-CoV-2-reactive T cell receptors after Ad26.COV2.S vaccination. The TCR-sequenced set comprised around 30 samples: about 19 Ad26.COV2.S vaccine recipients, 5 placebo recipients and 8 SARS-CoV-2 convalescent individuals. Summary of the overall study and its limitations: According to the authors, total T cell responses may have been underestimated by the TCR breadth and depth analyses. After vaccination, substantial breadth of spike-specific CD8+ and CD4+ T cell responses was reported. Non-spike TCR breadth was comparable between vaccine and placebo recipients, consistent with the vaccine containing only spike. Spike-specific TCR breadth was higher in Ad26.COV2.S recipients than in placebo recipients (P = 0.0014).

The immunoSEQ Assay was the method used to sequence TCRbeta CDR3 regions. After extraction, genomic DNA underwent amplification by bias-controlled multiplex PCR, followed by high-throughput sequencing. The study's own analysis went as follows. To quantify the absolute abundance of every unique TCRbeta CDR3 region, sequences were collapsed and filtered. T cell fraction was estimated by normalizing TCRbeta template counts to usable DNA, with usable DNA measured through amplification of reference genes found in all nucleated cells. Repertoire TCRs were annotated as SARS-CoV-2-specific when V gene, CDR3 amino acid sequence and J gene were exactly matched to a known reactive TCR set. The reference SARS-CoV-2 TCR set was obtained from MIRA and was filtered for enrichment in COVID-19-positive ImmuneCODE repertoires, whereby public or cross-reactive TCRs were removed. Using the MIRA antigens, annotated TCRs were further analysed by specific ORF or by position within an ORF. Depth was the summed frequency of annotated unique rearrangements, while breadth was defined as annotated unique rearrangements over total unique productive rearrangements. Group comparisons of TCR breadth used two-sided Wilcoxon rank-sum tests. In its TCRdb copy, this immuneACCESS table keeps in-frame sequences only and misses some clones. Where compared with another copy, unresolved V genes explain less than half of these, and the others have no known cause. The V and J calls and clone size come from that table; D and trimming were worked out from the DNA. Here the sample has about 87,000 clones; about four fifths occur a single time. The top ten constitute roughly 15% of the sample.

This clone was counted between two and nine times. Its cognate antigen has yet to be identified. No much larger clonotype is one base removed from it; base qualities were not supplied. Cut back by 5 bases and 1 base, the V and J ends lie 17 bases apart. The germline V gene specifies MNHNS as CDR1 and SASEGT as CDR2. From cysteine to phenylalanine, the CDR3 is 16 amino acids long. Only the CDR3 DNA stays, 48 bases, in frame from base 1. What the time point label conveys for this sample: individuals recovered from natural SARS-CoV-2 infection. In this chain, TRBV6-1 is recombined with TRBJ1-2; a weak D assignment points to TRBD1 (5 bases agree). This clonotype was sampled from a human donor who had recovered from COVID-19. The sample consisted of peripheral blood, taken after recovery from COVID-19. The DNA sequence is given as TGTGCCAGCAGTAAAGGGAATCGACAGATTAACTATGGCTACACCTTC. This gives the protein CASSKGNRQINYGYTF.